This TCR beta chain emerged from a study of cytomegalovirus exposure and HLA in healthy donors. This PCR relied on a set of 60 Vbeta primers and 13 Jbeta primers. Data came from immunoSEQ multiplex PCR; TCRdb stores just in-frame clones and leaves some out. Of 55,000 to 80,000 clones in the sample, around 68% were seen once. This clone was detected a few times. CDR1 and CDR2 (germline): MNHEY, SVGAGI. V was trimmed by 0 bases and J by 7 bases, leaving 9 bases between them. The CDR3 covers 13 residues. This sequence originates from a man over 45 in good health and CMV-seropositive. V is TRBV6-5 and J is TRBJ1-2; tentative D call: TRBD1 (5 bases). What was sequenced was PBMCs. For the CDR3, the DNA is TGTGCCAGCAGTTACTCGGTGGGGGGTGGCTACACCTTC. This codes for CASSYSVGGGYTF.